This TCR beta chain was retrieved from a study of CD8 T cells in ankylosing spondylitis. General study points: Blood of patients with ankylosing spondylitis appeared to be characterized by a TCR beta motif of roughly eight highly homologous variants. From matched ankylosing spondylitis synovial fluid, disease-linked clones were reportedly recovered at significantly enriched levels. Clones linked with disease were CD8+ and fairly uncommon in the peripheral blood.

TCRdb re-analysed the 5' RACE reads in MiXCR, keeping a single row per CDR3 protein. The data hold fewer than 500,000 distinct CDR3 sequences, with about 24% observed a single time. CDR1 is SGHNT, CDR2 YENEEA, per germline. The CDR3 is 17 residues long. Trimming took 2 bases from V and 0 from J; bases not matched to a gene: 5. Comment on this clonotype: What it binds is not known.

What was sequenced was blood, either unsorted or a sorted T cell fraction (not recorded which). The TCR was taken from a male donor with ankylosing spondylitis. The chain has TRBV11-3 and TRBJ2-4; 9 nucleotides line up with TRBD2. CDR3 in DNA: TGTGCCAGCAGCTTAACCCTAGCGGGAATAGCCAAAAACATTCAGTACTTC. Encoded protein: CASSLTLAGIAKNIQYF.